The sequence of this T cell receptor beta chain was determined in a study of T cells in localized non-small cell lung cancer. Findings and limits, study-wide: Highest T cell clonality was seen in uninvolved adjacent lung, surpassing that measured in tumor.

This table comes from immunoSEQ multiplex PCR, and its TCRdb copy is limited to in-frame clones, with some not included. The sample lists roughly 19,000 clones; 80% to 90% were seen once. On this clone: Its target is unknown.

Sequencing used PBMCs, obtained before any cancer treatment. This sequence originates from a man aged 35-75 years with stage II squamous cell lung carcinoma.

The CDR3 sequence is CASSPELNTEAFF. The CDR3 nucleotides are TGTGCCAGCAGCCCAGAATTGAACACTGAAGCTTTCTTT. This sequence joins TRBV25-1 and TRBJ1-1, with D uncertain. This CDR3 has 13 residues. Trimming removed 6 bases at V and 0 bases at J, with 8 bases between. Germline V gene lookup returns CDR1 MGHDK and CDR2 SYGVNS.